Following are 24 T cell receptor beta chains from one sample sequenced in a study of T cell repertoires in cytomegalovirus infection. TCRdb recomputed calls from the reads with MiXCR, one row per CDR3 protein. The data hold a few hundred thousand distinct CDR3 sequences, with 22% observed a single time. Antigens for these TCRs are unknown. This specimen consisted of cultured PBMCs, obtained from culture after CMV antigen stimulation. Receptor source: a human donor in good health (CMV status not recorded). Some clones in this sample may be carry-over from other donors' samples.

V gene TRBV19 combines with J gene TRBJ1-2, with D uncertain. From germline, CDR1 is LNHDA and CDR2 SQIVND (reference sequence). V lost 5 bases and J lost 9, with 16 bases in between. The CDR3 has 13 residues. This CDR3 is CASSSTTERSYTF. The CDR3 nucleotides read TGTGCCAGTAGTTCTACCACGGAGCGGAGCTACACCTTC.

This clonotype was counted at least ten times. CDR3 DNA sequence: TGTGCCAGCAGTCCGCGGGACAGCCCTAATCAGCCCCAGCATTTT. It encodes CASSPRDSPNQPQHF. The chain employs TRBV12-3 or TRBV12-4 and TRBJ1-5; TRBD1 aligns across 7 bases. CDR3 length equals 15 residues. V shed 5 bases and J 4 bases; nucleotides not matched to a gene: 8.

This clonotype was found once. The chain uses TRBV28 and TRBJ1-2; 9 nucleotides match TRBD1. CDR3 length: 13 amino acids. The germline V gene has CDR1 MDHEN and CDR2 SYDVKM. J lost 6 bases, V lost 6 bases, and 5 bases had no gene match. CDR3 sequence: CASRTGQGDGYTF. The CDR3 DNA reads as TGTGCCAGCAGGACGGGACAGGGCGATGGCTACACCTTC.

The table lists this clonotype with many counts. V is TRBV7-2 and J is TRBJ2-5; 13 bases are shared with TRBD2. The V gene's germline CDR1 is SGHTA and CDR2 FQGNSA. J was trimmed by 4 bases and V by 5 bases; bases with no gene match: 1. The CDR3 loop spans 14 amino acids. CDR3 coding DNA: TGTGCCAGCAGCAGGACTAGCGGGAGAGAGACCCAGTACTTC. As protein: CASSRTSGRETQYF.

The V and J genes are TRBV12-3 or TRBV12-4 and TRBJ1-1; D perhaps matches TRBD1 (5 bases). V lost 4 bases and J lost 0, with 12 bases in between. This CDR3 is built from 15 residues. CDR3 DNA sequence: TGTGCCAGCAGTTCTCGGTTGGGGGTGAACACTGAAGCTTTCTTT. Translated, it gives CASSSRLGVNTEAFF.

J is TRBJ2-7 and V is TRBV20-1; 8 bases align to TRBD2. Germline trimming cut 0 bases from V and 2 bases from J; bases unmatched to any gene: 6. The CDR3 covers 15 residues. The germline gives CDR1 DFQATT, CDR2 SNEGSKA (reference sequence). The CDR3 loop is CSARDLGRGAYEQYF. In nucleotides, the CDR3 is TGCAGTGCTAGAGATCTGGGGCGGGGGGCCTACGAGCAGTACTTC.

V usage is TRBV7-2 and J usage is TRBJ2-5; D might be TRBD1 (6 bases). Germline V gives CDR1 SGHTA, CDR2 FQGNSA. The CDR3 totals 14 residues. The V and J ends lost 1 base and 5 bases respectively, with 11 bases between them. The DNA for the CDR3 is TGTGCCAGCAGCTTAGTCAGGGGTGCGGAGACCCAGTACTTC. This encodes CASSLVRGAETQYF. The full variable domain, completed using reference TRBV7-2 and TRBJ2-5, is GAGVSQSPSNKVTEKGKDVELRCDPISGHTALYWYRQSLGQGLEFLIYFQGNSAPDKSGLPSDRFSAERTGGSVSTLTIQRTQQEDSAVYLCASSLVRGAETQYFGPGTRLLVL.

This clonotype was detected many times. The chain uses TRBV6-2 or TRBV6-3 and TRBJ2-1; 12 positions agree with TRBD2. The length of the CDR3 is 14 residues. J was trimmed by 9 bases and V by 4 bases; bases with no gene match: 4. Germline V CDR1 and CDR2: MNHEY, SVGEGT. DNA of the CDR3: TGTGCCAGCAGTTCACTAGCGGGAGGAATTGAGCAGTTCTTC. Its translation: CASSSLAGGIEQFF.

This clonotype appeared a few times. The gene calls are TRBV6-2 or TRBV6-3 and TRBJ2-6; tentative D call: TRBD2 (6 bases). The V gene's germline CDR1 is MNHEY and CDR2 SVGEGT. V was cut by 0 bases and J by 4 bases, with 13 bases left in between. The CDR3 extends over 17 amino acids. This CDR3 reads CASSYSLEGTGANVLTF. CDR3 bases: TGTGCCAGCAGTTACTCCCTGGAGGGAACCGGGGCCAACGTCCTGACTTTC.

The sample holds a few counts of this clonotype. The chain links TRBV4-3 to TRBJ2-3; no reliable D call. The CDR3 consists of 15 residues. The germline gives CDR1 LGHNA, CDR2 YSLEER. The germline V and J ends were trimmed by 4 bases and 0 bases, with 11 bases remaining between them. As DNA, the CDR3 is TGCGCCAGCAGCCGAGACCTCCTGAGCACAGATACGCAGTATTTT. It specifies CASSRDLLSTDTQYF.

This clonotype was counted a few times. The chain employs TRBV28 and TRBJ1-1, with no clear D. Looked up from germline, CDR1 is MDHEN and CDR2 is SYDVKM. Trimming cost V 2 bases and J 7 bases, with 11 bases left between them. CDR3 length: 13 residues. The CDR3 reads CASSLPERVEAFF. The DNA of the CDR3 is TGTGCCAGCAGTTTACCCGAGAGAGTTGAAGCTTTCTTT.

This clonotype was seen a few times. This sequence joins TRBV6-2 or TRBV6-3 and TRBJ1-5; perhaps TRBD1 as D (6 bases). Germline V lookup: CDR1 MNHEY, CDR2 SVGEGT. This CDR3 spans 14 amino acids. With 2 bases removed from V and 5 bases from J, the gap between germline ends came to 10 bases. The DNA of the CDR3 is TGTGCCAGCAGTTACCGGGACACCTATCAGCCCCAGCATTTT. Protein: CASSYRDTYQPQHF.

The DNA for the CDR3 is TGTGCCAGCAGCAGGAATCCCGCCAAGAACACTGAAGCTTTCTTT. Protein sequence: CASSRNPAKNTEAFF. The gene calls are TRBV6-2 or TRBV6-3 and TRBJ1-1; D gene uncertain. CDR3 length: 15 residues. Germline loops: CDR1 MNHEY, CDR2 SVGEGT. Trimming removed 6 bases at V and 1 base at J, with 15 bases between.

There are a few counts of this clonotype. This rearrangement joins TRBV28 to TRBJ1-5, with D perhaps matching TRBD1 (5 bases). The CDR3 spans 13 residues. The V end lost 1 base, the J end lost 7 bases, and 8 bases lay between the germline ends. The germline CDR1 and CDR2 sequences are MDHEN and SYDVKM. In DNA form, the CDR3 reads TGTGCCAGCAGTTTATTGGGGACGCAGCCCCAGCATTTT. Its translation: CASSLLGTQPQHF.

In nucleotides, the CDR3 is TGTGCCAGCAGGGAAGGGGACTTAAGCTCCTACGAGCAGTACGTC. Its protein product is CASREGDLSSYEQYV. V usage is TRBV6-1 and J usage is TRBJ2-7; D is possibly TRBD2 (6 bases). Germline V gene lookup returns CDR1 MNHNS and CDR2 SASEGT. This CDR3 has 15 residues.

This chain's CDR3 is CSATTPGQGAEQFF. CDR3 nucleotides: TGCAGTGCTACTACCCCAGGACAGGGGGCTGAGCAGTTCTTC. The V call is TRBV20-1, the J call TRBJ2-1; 11 positions agree with TRBD1. Trimming removed 4 bases from V and 9 bases from J; junction bases left unmatched: 8. Germline CDR1 reads DFQATT; CDR2 reads SNEGSKA (reference sequence). This CDR3 has 14 residues.

The CDR3 bases are TGCAGTGCTAGGGTATTTAGCGGGAGGGGGTTCGATGAGCAGTTCTTC. Translated, it gives CSARVFSGRGFDEQFF. The chain recombines TRBV20-1 with TRBJ2-1; 11 bases fit TRBD2. This CDR3 is built from 16 residues. In germline, CDR1 is DFQATT, CDR2 SNEGSKA (reference sequence). V shed 3 bases, J shed 8 bases, and the junction held 12 bases outside the gene matches.

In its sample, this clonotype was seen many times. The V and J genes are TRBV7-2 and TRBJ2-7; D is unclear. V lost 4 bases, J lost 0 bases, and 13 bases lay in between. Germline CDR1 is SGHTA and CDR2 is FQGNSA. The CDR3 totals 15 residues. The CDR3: CASSSVAANSYEQYF. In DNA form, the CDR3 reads TGTGCCAGCAGCTCGGTCGCCGCTAACTCCTACGAGCAGTACTTC. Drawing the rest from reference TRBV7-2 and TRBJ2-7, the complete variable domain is GAGVSQSPSNKVTEKGKDVELRCDPISGHTALYWYRQSLGQGLEFLIYFQGNSAPDKSGLPSDRFSAERTGGSVSTLTIQRTQQEDSAVYLCASSSVAANSYEQYFGPGTRLTVT.

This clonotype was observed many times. Here the CDR3 reads CASSPASTNYGYTF. CDR3 coding DNA: TGTGCCAGCAGCCCCGCGTCGACTAACTATGGCTACACCTTC. The rearrangement joins TRBV7-8 to TRBJ1-2, with D unclear. The ends were cut back, 5 bases at V and 0 bases at J, with 10 bases in the middle. The CDR3 contains 14 residues. Germline CDR1 reads SGHVS; CDR2 reads FQNEAQ.

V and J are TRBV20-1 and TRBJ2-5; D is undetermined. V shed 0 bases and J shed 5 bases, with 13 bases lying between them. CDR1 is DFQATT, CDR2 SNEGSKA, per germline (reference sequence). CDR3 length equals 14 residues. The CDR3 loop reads CSARDRVGVETQYF. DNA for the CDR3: TGCAGTGCTAGAGACCGGGTGGGTGTTGAGACCCAGTACTTC.

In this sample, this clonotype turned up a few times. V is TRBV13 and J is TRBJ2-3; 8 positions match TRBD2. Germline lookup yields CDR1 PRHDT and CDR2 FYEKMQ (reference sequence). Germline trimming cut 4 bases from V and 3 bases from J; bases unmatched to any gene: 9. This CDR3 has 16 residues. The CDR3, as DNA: TGTGCCAGCAGCTCGTCGGATAGCGGGAAAACAGATACGCAGTATTTT. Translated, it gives CASSSSDSGKTDTQYF.

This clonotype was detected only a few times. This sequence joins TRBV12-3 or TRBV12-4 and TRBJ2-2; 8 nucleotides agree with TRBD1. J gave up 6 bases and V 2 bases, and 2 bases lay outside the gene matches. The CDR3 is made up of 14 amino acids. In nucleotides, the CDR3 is TGTGCCAGCAGTTTAAGGACAGGGTCCGGGGAGCTGTTTTTT. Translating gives CASSLRTGSGELFF.

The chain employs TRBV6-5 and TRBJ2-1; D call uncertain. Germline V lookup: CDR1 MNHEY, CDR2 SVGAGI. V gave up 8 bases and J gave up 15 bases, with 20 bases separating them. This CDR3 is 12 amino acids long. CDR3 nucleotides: TGTGCCAGCGTAGGGCTTACCCGCCGATGGTTCTTC. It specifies CASVGLTRRWFF.

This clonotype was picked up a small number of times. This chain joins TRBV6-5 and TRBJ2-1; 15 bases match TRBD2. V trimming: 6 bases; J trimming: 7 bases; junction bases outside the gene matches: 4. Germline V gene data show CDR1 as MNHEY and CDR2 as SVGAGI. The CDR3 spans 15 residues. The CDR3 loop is CASRRTSGRVNEQFF. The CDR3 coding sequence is TGTGCCAGCAGAAGGACTAGCGGGAGGGTAAATGAGCAGTTCTTC.